A selection of T cell receptor beta chains follows, all from one sample in a study of regulatory T cells in long-lasting Graves disease. TCRdb analysed the multiplex PCR reads with MiXCR anew, one entry per CDR3 protein. This table has about 500,000 distinct CDR3 sequences, around 16% appearing once. These data are also associated with another study on T cells in Graves' hyperthyroidism and ophthalmopathy.

The sample was peripheral blood mononuclear cells (PBMCs), taken at new diagnosis, from a patient treated with antithyroid drugs. The receptors originated from a man aged 40-49 years with Graves disease. Each CDR3 is given with its conserved first and last residue.

v_gene	j_gene	CDR3aa
TRBV11-3	TRBJ2-1	CASSLSVANYNEQFF
TRBV24-1	TRBJ2-3	CATSDQEYSGTDTQYF
TRBV20-1	TRBJ2-7	CSPTTGVRQYF
TRBV20-1	TRBJ2-1	CSASSGRAEQFF
TRBV5-1	TRBJ2-2	CASSLEVGSGELFF
TRBV5-6	TRBJ2-1	CASSLGLATYNEQFF
TRBV19	TRBJ1-1	CASSIDRGYTEAFF
TRBV7-9	TRBJ2-1	CASSLAGQYNEQFF
TRBV28	TRBJ1-2	CASRPPDRPEGYTF
TRBV5-1	TRBJ1-1	CASSTGQGVKNTEAFF
TRBV28	TRBJ2-7	CASSFPGGSSYEQYF
TRBV5-1	TRBJ2-1	CASSLGGTSAAIYNEQFF
TRBV28	TRBJ2-4	CASSELPGENIQYF
TRBV5-1	TRBJ2-7	CASSLVRGLYEQYF
TRBV18	TRBJ2-3	CASSPLETDTQYF
TRBV7-7	TRBJ2-3	CASSRQTGATTDTQYF
TRBV20-1	TRBJ2-5	CSTQGARQETQYF
TRBV28	TRBJ2-2	CASSSPKGGNTGELFF
TRBV12-3/TRBV12-4	TRBJ2-7	CASSDSLTGGSSEQYF
TRBV19	TRBJ2-2	CASSSSGRAPGELFF
TRBV11-1	TRBJ2-1	CASSFSGPYEQFF
TRBV12-3/TRBV12-4	TRBJ1-1	CASSLGIPNTEAFF
TRBV5-1	TRBJ2-6	CASSLFSGQTSGANVLTF
TRBV29-1	TRBJ2-7	CSVEDNREYEQYF
TRBV28	TRBJ2-7	CASSRQARYSYEQYF
TRBV20-1	TRBJ2-1	CSARERPKYNEQFF
TRBV5-6	TRBJ2-1	CASSRPRRASYNEQFF
TRBV18	TRBJ1-2	CASSHEMTNYGYTF
TRBV6-9	TRBJ2-1	CASSYRTSGRANEQFF
TRBV5-1	TRBJ2-7	CASSLASASGLYEQYF
TRBV6-2/TRBV6-3	TRBJ2-1	CASSAKGRRGTSGRAYYNEQFF
TRBV20-1	TRBJ1-6	CSARRSPGANSPLHF
TRBV28	TRBJ2-1	CASSLLAGGPHEQFF
TRBV29-1	TRBJ2-7	CSVAAAGLGAYEQYF
TRBV4-1	TRBJ2-5	CASSQDSVVIETQYF
TRBV20-1	TRBJ2-7	CSARDGMAGAPTSSYF
TRBV28	TRBJ2-2	CASRTGTSGNTGELFF
TRBV20-1	TRBJ2-1	CSAVTGGAVGEQFF
TRBV24-1	TRBJ2-3	CATSDPRTGLATQYF
TRBV29-1	TRBJ2-3	CSVGAQITYTQYF
TRBV28	TRBJ2-7	CASSLPFESYEQYF
TRBV9	TRBJ1-2	CASSDSGQGYYGYTF
TRBV6-5	TRBJ1-5	CASSSTGAGDQPQHF
TRBV24-1	TRBJ2-3	CATSDSPILAGVWDTQYF
TRBV2	TRBJ2-1	CASSESRPGAYEQFF
TRBV28	TRBJ2-5	CASRLGGEETQYF
TRBV7-9	TRBJ2-5	CASSSLGNQETQYF
TRBV6-2/TRBV6-3	TRBJ2-5	CASSWGAASGILRQETQYF
TRBV10-3	TRBJ1-2	CAISPQGQYGYTF
TRBV10-3	TRBJ2-3	CAISEPEREGRDTQYF
TRBV27	-	CACRLAGYNEQFF
TRBV5-1	TRBJ1-1	CASSLEGYNTEAFF
TRBV30	TRBJ2-7	CAWSSAGPYEQYF
TRBV29-1	-	CSASGTQRYEQYF
TRBV6-1	TRBJ1-2	CASTTLYGYTF
TRBV28	TRBJ2-1	CASSTGILGRSYNEQFF
TRBV6-2/TRBV6-3	TRBJ2-5	CASSAGTGGTETQYF